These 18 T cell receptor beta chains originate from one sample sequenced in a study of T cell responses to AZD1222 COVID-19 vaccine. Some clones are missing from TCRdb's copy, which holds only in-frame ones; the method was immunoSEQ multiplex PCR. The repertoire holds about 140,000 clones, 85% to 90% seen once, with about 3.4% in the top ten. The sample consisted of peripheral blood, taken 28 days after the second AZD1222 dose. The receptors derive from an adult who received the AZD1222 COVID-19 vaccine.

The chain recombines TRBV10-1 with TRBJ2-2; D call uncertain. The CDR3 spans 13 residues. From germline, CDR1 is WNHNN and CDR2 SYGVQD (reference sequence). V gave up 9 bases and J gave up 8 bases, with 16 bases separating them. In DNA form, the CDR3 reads TGCGCCAGTAGTTGGACCCTCGCGGGGGAGCTGTTTTTT. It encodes CASSWTLAGELFF.

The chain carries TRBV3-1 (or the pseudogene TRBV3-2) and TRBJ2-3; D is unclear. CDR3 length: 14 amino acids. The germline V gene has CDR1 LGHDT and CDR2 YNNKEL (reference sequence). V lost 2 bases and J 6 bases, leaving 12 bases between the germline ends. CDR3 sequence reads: CASSQLTGPDTQYF. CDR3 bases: TGTGCCAGCAGCCAATTAACCGGCCCGGATACGCAGTATTTT.

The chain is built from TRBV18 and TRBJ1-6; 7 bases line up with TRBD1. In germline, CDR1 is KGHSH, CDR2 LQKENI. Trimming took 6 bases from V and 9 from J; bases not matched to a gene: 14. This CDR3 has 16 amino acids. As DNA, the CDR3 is TGTGCCAGCTCCCCCGAGGAGGGGGCCGGCGGTTCACCCCTCCACTTT. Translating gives CASSPEEGAGGSPLHF.

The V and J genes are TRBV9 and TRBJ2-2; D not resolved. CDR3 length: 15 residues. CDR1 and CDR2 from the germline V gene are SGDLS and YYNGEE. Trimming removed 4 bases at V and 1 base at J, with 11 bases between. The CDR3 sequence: CASSQSGLNTGELFF. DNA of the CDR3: TGTGCCAGCAGCCAGTCAGGTCTGAACACCGGGGAGCTGTTTTTT.

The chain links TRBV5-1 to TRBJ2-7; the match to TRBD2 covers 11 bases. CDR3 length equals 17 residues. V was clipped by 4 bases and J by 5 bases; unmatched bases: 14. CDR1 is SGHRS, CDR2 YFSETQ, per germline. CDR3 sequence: CASSPGLAGYLTHEQYF. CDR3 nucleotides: TGCGCCAGCAGCCCCGGACTAGCGGGCTACCTAACCCACGAGCAGTACTTC.

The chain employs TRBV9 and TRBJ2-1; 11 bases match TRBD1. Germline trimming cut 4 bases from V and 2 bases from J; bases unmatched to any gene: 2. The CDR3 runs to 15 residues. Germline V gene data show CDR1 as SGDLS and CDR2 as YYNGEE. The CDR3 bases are TGTGCCAGCAGCCCGGGACAGGGGGCCTACAATGAGCAGTTCTTC. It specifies CASSPGQGAYNEQFF.

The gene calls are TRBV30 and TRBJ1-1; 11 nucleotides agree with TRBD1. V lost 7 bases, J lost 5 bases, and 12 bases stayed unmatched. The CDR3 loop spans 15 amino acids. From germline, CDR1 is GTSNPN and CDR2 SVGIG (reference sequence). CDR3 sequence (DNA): TGTGCCTTCTCTATTTTAGGGACAGGGGGAACTGAAGCTTTCTTT. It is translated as CAFSILGTGGTEAFF. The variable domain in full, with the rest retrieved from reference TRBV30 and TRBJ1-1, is SQTIHQWPATLVQPVGSPLSLECTVEGTSNPNLYWYRQAAGRGLQLLFYSVGIGQISSEVPQNLSASRPQDRQFILSSKKLLLSDSGFYLCAFSILGTGGTEAFFGQGTRLTVV.

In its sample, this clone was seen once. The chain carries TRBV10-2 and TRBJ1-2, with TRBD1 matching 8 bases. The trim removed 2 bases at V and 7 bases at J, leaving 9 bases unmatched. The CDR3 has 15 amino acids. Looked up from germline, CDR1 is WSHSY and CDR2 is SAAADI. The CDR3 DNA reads TGCGCCAGCAGTGAGGGGCAGGGGGCTTGGAGTGGCTACACCTTC. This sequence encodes CASSEGQGAWSGYTF.

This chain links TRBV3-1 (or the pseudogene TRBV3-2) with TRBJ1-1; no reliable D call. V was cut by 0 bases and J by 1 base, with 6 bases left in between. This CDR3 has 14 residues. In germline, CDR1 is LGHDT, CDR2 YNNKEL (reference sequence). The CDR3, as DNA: TGTGCCAGCAGCCAAGAAATGGGGAACACTGAAGCTTTCTTT. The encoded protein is CASSQEMGNTEAFF.

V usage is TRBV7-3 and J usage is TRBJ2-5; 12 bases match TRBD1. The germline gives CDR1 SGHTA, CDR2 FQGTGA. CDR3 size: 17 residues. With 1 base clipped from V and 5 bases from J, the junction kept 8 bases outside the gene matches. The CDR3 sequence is CASSLKGTGGAGETQYF. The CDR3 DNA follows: TGTGCCAGCAGCTTAAAAGGGACAGGGGGCGCAGGGGAGACCCAGTACTTC.

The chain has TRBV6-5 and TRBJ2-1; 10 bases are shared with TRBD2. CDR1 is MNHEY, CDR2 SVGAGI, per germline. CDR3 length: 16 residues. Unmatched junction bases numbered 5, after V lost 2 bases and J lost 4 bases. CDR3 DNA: TGTGCCAGCAGTTACGGTTCTAGCGGGAGTTACAATGAGCAGTTCTTC. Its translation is CASSYGSSGSYNEQFF.

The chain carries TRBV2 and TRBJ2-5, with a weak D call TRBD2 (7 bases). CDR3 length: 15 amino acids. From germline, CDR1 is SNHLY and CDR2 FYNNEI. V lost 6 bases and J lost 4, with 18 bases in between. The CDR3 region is CASRLTGGRGETQYF. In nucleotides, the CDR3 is TGTGCCAGCAGGCTGACGGGGGGCAGAGGAGAGACCCAGTACTTC. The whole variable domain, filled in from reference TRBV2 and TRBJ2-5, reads EPEVTQTPSHQVTQMGQEVILRCVPISNHLYFYWYRQILGQKVEFLVSFYNNEISEKSEIFDDQFSVERPDGSNFTLKIRSTKLEDSAMYFCASRLTGGRGETQYFGPGTRLLVL.

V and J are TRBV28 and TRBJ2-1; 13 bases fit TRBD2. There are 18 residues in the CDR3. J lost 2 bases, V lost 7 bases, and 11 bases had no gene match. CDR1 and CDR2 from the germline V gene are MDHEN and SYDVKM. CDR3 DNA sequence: TGTGCCAGCACCCAACTAGCGGGAGGGGAGGGAGCCTACAATGAGCAGTTCTTC. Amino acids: CASTQLAGGEGAYNEQFF.

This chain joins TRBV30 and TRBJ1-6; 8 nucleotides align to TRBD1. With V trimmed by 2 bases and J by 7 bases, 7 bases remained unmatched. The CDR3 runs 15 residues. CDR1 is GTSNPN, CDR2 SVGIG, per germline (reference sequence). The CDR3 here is CAWSPSTGDNSPLHF. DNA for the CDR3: TGTGCCTGGAGTCCCTCGACAGGGGACAATTCACCCCTCCACTTT. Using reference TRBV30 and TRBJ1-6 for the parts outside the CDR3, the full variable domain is SQTIHQWPATLVQPVGSPLSLECTVEGTSNPNLYWYRQAAGRGLQLLFYSVGIGQISSEVPQNLSASRPQDRQFILSSKKLLLSDSGFYLCAWSPSTGDNSPLHFGNGTRLTVT.

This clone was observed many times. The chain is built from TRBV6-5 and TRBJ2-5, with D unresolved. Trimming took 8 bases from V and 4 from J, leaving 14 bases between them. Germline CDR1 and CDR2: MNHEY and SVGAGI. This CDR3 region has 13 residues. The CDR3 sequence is CASDAASRETQYF. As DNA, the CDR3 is TGTGCCAGCGATGCTGCATCTCGAGAGACCCAGTACTTC.

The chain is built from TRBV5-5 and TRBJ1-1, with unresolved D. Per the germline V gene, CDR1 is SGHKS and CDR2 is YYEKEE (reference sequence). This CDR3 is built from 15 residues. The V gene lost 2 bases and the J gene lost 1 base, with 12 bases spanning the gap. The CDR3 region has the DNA TGTGCCAGCAGCTTATCATACCAGCCGAACACTGAAGCTTTCTTT. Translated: CASSLSYQPNTEAFF.

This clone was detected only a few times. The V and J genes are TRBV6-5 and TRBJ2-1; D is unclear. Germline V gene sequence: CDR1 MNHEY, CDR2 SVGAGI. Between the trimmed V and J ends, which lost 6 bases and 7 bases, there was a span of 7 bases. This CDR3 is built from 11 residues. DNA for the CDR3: TGTGCCAGCAGGGAGAGGAATGAGCAGTTCTTC. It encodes CASRERNEQFF.

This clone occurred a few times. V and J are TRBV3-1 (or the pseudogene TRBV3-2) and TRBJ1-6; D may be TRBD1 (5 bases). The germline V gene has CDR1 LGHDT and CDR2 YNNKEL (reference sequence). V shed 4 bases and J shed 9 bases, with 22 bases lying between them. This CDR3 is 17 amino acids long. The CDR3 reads CASSPINSGVSGSPLHF. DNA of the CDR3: TGTGCCAGCAGCCCGATCAACTCGGGGGTGTCGGGTTCACCCCTCCACTTT.